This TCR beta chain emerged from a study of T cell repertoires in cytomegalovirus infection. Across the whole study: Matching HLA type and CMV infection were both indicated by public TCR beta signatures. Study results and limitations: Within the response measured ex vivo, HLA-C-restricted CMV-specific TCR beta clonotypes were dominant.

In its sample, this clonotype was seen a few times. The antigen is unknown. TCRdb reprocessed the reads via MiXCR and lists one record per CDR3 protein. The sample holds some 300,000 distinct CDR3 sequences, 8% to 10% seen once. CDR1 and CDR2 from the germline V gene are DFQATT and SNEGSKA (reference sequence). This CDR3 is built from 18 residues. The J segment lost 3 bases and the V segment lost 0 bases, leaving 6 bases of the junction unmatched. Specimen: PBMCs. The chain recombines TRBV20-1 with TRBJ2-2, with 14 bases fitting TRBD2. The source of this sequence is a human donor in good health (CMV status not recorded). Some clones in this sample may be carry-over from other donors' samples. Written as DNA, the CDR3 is TGCAGTGCTAGAGATCGACTAGCGGGGGGGCCGGACACCGGGGAGCTGTTTTTT. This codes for CSARDRLAGGPDTGELFF.